This record looks at one T cell receptor beta chain sequence and its context. This sample was taken from a study of blood T cell repertoires in COVID-19. Study-wide background: Sites in the United States, Italy and Spain provided acute and convalescent COVID-19 samples.

In Seattle, patients joined the study during active infection and were tracked longitudinally. The CDR3 runs 13 residues. Germline V gives CDR1 SGHTA, CDR2 FQGNSA. Trimming stripped 2 bases from V and 5 bases from J, with 9 bases between. Per the authors' pipeline: From reference gene primer amplification, estimates of nucleated cell counts were derived. Libraries were prepared by immunoSEQ multiplex PCR; TCRdb keeps only in-frame clonotypes and omits some of them. For V, J and clone size, that table is used; D and trimming come from the DNA. Of more than 200,000 clones in the sample, about 87% were seen once.

This TCR came from a man younger than 40 with COVID-19, enrolled during active disease. Sample: peripheral blood. The chain employs TRBV7-2 and TRBJ1-1; maybe TRBD1 (5 bases). The CDR3 DNA reads TGTGCCAGCAGCTTACCAGGGCGGACTGAAGCTTTCTTT. Its translation: CASSLPGRTEAFF. Using reference TRBV7-2 and TRBJ1-1 for the parts outside the CDR3, the full variable domain is GAGVSQSPSNKVTEKGKDVELRCDPISGHTALYWYRQSLGQGLEFLIYFQGNSAPDKSGLPSDRFSAERTGGSVSTLTIQRTQQEDSAVYLCASSLPGRTEAFFGQGTRLTVV.